A single sample is the source of the 5 T cell receptor beta chains below, sequenced in a study of shared clonotypes between healthy human individuals. Only in-frame clones appear in the TCRdb table, and some are missing; sequencing was by immunoSEQ multiplex PCR. The table records millions of clones, 93% of them present only once. The sequenced sample consisted of naive CD4+ T cells from PBMCs. Subset meaning: CD45RA+ positively selected. These receptors all come from a man between 18 and 29 years old in good health. Some clones in this sample may be carry-over from other donors' samples.

The V and J genes are TRBV5-4 and TRBJ2-3; possibly TRBD2 for D (6 bases). V was shortened by 3 bases and J by 2 bases, with 19 bases between the two germline ends. CDR1 and CDR2 (germline): SGHNT, YYREEE (reference sequence). The CDR3 is made up of 17 amino acids. Here the CDR3 reads CASSWGGGVAVTDTQYF. CDR3 coding DNA: TGTGCCAGCAGCTGGGGCGGAGGGGTTGCAGTCACAGATACGCAGTATTTT.

This chain joins TRBV9 and TRBJ2-2; 8 bases agree with TRBD2. Trimming cost V 0 bases and J 5 bases; bases outside gene matches: 3. The V gene's germline CDR1 is SGDLS and CDR2 YYNGEE. CDR3 length: 15 residues. The DNA for the CDR3 is TGTGCCAGCAGCGTAGTAGCGGGAAGGACCGGGGAGCTGTTTTTT. Residues: CASSVVAGRTGELFF.

This clone was counted a single time. The CDR3 is CASSQIPQGKDGYTF. The CDR3 DNA is TGTGCCAGCTCACAAATTCCACAGGGGAAGGATGGCTACACCTTC. The J gene is TRBJ1-2, the V gene TRBV18, with 7 bases that match TRBD1. The CDR3 loop spans 15 amino acids. The germline gives CDR1 KGHSH, CDR2 LQKENI. The V gene end was trimmed by 4 bases and the J gene end by 6 bases; junction bases not matched to a gene: 11.

This clone has a single count. The chain uses TRBV6-6 and TRBJ2-3; no clear D. The germline V gene encodes CDR1 MNHNY and CDR2 SVGAGI (reference sequence). V shed 6 bases and J shed 6 bases, with 10 bases lying between them. The CDR3 is 12 amino acids. The CDR3 DNA follows: TGTGCCAGCAGCAGTGGTCCGGATACGCAGTATTTT. Encoded protein: CASSSGPDTQYF.

This clone was detected only once. The V call is TRBV10-3, the J call TRBJ2-1, with 13 bases matching TRBD2. V lost 5 bases, J lost 3 bases, and 1 base stayed unmatched. Looked up from germline, CDR1 is ENHRY and CDR2 is SYGVKD. The CDR3 is 15 amino acids. CDR3 loop: CAISRLAGGYNEQFF. DNA of the CDR3: TGTGCCATCAGTCGACTAGCGGGGGGCTACAATGAGCAGTTCTTC.